This T cell receptor beta chain came from a study of metastatic and nonmetastatic thyroid tumors. TCRdb reanalyzed the PCR reads with MiXCR. The data show 60,000 or so clones, approximately 4.1% seen once. Until they underwent thyroid surgery, no patient had received any treatment. The V end was cut by 3 bases, the J end by 8 bases, with 13 bases between. This CDR3 is 13 amino acids long. The source material was blood. The sequence was collected from a female donor with papillary thyroid cancer or a benign thyroid nodule (not recorded which). Some clones in this sample may be carry-over from other donors' samples. The gene calls are TRBV12-3 or TRBV12-4 and TRBJ1-2, with D possibly being TRBD1 (6 bases). CDR3 residues: CASSFPGHQGYTF. The CDR3 nucleotides read TGTGCCAGCAGTTTTCCGGGACACCAGGGCTACACCTTC.